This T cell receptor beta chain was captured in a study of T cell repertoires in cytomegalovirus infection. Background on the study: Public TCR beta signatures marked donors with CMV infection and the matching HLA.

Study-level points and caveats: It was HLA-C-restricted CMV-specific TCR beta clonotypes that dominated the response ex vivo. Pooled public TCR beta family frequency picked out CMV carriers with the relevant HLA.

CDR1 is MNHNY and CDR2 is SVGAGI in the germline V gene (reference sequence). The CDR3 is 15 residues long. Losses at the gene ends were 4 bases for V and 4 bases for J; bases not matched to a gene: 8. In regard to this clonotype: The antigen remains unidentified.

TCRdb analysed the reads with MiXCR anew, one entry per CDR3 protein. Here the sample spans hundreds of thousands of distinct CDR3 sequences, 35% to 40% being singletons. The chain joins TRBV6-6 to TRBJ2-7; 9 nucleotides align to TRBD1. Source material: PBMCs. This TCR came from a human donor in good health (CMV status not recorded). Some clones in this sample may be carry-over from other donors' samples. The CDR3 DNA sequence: TGTGCCAGCAGTTCCCCGGGACAGGGACTATACGAGCAGTACTTC. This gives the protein CASSSPGQGLYEQYF.